This T cell receptor beta chain was recorded in a study of graft-versus-host responses after intestinal transplantation. In the study overall: Isolated intestinal, liver-intestinal, or multivisceral transplants had been given to the recipients. Induction using anti-thymocyte globulin, followed by tacrolimus and steroids for 2 to 4 years, was given to all recipients.

Produced via immunoSEQ multiplex PCR; TCRdb's table is partial and in-frame only. Of around 30,000 clones listed, 83% were seen once; the top ten hold 1.1%. As regards this clone: Antigen specificity is unknown.

With 4 bases removed from V and 4 bases from J, the gap between germline ends came to 5 bases. CDR3 length equals 11 residues. Germline lookup yields CDR1 KGHSH and CDR2 LQKENI. General study results and limits: Peak GvH clone levels in circulation were associated with early post-transplant HvG declines. Analysis identified GvH clones in recipient marrow, with some appearing first in ileum or blood.

The sequence came from a human patient who received an intestinal transplant, so some T cells may come from the graft donor. V and J are TRBV18 and TRBJ2-7; D is ambiguous. The starting material was PBMCs, obtained approximately four weeks after intestinal transplant. CDR3 nucleotides: TGTGCCAGCTCACACAGATACGAGCAGTACTTC. Amino acid sequence: CASSHRYEQYF.